A selection of T cell receptor beta chains follows, all from one sample in a study of blood T cell repertoires in COVID-19. Here immunoSEQ multiplex PCR was the method, and the copy in TCRdb shows in-frame clones only, minus some. This sample has under 65,000 clones; approximately 90% occur once, and the top ten carry about 1.5%. Sequenced input: peripheral blood. These receptors all stem from a man in his sixties with acute or convalescent COVID-19. The CDR3 runs from the conserved cysteine through the conserved F or W. The D gene is left open where the match is weak. Size is stated for part of the rows, as once, few or many counts, or as a class when the clone is expanded.

J gene: TRBJ2-1
D gene: TRBD1
clone size: -
V gene: TRBV7-9
CDR3 DNA: TGTGCCAGCAGCCCCCCGGGACAGGGGGATTTGGTCGAGCAGTTCTTC
CDR3 protein: CASSPPGQGDLVEQFF

J gene: TRBJ2-7
D gene: TRBD1
clone size: -
V gene: TRBV3-1/TRBV3-2
CDR3 DNA: TGTGCCAGCAGTGAGACAGGGGTCGACGAGCAGTACTTC
CDR3 protein: CASSETGVDEQYF

J gene: TRBJ1-6
D gene: -
clone size: once
V gene: TRBV16
CDR3 DNA: TGTGCCAGCAGACAATCGTGGACAGTTAGTTCACCCCTCCACTTT
CDR3 protein: CASRQSWTVSSPLHF

J gene: TRBJ2-7
D gene: TRBD1
clone size: -
V gene: TRBV6-2/TRBV6-3
CDR3 DNA: TGTGCCAGCAGCCAACCGGGACAGGGCACCTACGAGCAGTACTTC
CDR3 protein: CASSQPGQGTYEQYF

J gene: TRBJ2-1
D gene: -
clone size: -
V gene: TRBV6-5
CDR3 DNA: TGTGCCAGCAGCCGAGTGGACAATGAGCAGTTCTTC
CDR3 protein: CASSRVDNEQFF

J gene: TRBJ2-3
D gene: TRBD1
clone size: -
V gene: TRBV28
CDR3 DNA: TGTGCCAGCAACCCGACAGGGAACTTCTATAACACAGATACGCAGTATTTT
CDR3 protein: CASNPTGNFYNTDTQYF

J gene: TRBJ1-2
D gene: -
clone size: -
V gene: TRBV19
CDR3 DNA: TGTGCCAGTAGTATCGGGGTAGACTATGGCTACACCTTC
CDR3 protein: CASSIGVDYGYTF

J gene: TRBJ2-3
D gene: -
clone size: -
V gene: TRBV5-1
CDR3 DNA: TGCGCCAGCAGCTTGTCTACGAGCACAGATACGCAGTATTTT
CDR3 protein: CASSLSTSTDTQYF

J gene: TRBJ2-5
D gene: -
clone size: -
V gene: TRBV6-1
CDR3 DNA: TGTGCCAGCAGTGAAGGGACAGTCCAAGAGACCCAGTACTTC
CDR3 protein: CASSEGTVQETQYF

J gene: TRBJ1-2
D gene: -
clone size: -
V gene: TRBV5-1
CDR3 DNA: TGCGCCAGCAGCTTGGCCCGGAGAGAATATGGCTACACCTTC
CDR3 protein: CASSLARREYGYTF